A selection of T cell receptor beta chains follows, all from one sample in a study of radiation and T cells in renal cell carcinoma. Repertoires were generated with immunoSEQ multiplex PCR, while TCRdb's copy carries only in-frame clones and drops some. The sample holds over 35,000 clones, 70% to 85% seen once. Sequences were derived from blood, sampled from a patient whose treatment included radiotherapy and nephrectomy. The receptors were gathered from a woman in her 70s with renal cell carcinoma. The CDR3 runs from the conserved cysteine through the conserved F or W. Each record gives: J gene, clone size, D gene, V gene, CDR3 DNA, CDR3 protein. D genes are given only for firm matches. Only some rows state a clone size, as once, few, many or a class for expanded clones.

J gene: TRBJ1-1
clone size: .
D gene: .
V gene: TRBV29-1
CDR3 DNA: TGCAGCGTCCGCAGGGGAGGCACTGAAGCTTTCTTT
CDR3 protein: CSVRRGGTEAFF

J gene: TRBJ1-5
clone size: .
D gene: .
V gene: TRBV6-6
CDR3 DNA: TGTGCCATCTCGGGGCCCGGAGGCAATCAGCCCCAGCATTTT
CDR3 protein: CAISGPGGNQPQHF

J gene: TRBJ2-1
clone size: .
D gene: .
V gene: TRBV25-1
CDR3 DNA: TGTGCCAGCAGTGCATACGAGAGCTCCTACAATGAGCAGTTCTTC
CDR3 protein: CASSAYESSYNEQFF

J gene: TRBJ1-6
clone size: .
D gene: .
V gene: TRBV4-2
CDR3 DNA: TGTGCCAGCAGCTTTGTGGGTTCACCCCTCCACTTT
CDR3 protein: CASSFVGSPLHF

J gene: TRBJ1-1
clone size: few
D gene: .
V gene: TRBV12-5
CDR3 DNA: TGTGCTAGCCAAGCGGGGGGCACTGAAGCTTTCTTT
CDR3 protein: CASQAGGTEAFF

J gene: TRBJ2-3
clone size: .
D gene: .
V gene: TRBV9
CDR3 DNA: TGTGCCAGCAGCTCGAGGACTACCACAGATACGCAGTATTTT
CDR3 protein: CASSSRTTTDTQYF

J gene: TRBJ2-2
clone size: .
D gene: .
V gene: TRBV5-1
CDR3 DNA: TGCGCCAGCAGCTTGCGTTCGGAAGGCACCGGGGAGCTGTTTTTT
CDR3 protein: CASSLRSEGTGELFF

J gene: TRBJ2-1
clone size: .
D gene: .
V gene: TRBV7-8
CDR3 DNA: TGTGCCAGCAGTCCCCGGCGCGGAGGAACGAACAATGAGCAGTTCTTC
CDR3 protein: CASSPRRGGTNNEQFF

J gene: TRBJ1-4
clone size: few
D gene: TRBD1
V gene: TRBV5-8
CDR3 DNA: TGTGCCAGCAGCTTTGGGACAGGGAACATTGGAAAACTGTTTTTT
CDR3 protein: CASSFGTGNIGKLFF

J gene: TRBJ1-3
clone size: .
D gene: .
V gene: TRBV4-1
CDR3 DNA: TGCGCCAGCAGCCAAGATCAGGCAAGCTCTGGAAACACCATATATTTT
CDR3 protein: CASSQDQASSGNTIYF

J gene: TRBJ1-5
clone size: .
D gene: .
V gene: TRBV5-8
CDR3 DNA: TGTGCCAGCAGCCCGCTTCCTAATCAGCCCCAGCATTTT
CDR3 protein: CASSPLPNQPQHF

J gene: TRBJ2-3
clone size: .
D gene: TRBD2
V gene: TRBV2
CDR3 DNA: TGTGCCAGCAGGTTCCCTAGCGGGAGGGTATCAGATACGCAGTATTTT
CDR3 protein: CASRFPSGRVSDTQYF

J gene: TRBJ1-2
clone size: .
D gene: .
V gene: TRBV6-1
CDR3 DNA: TGTGCCACAGGGGCCTACACCTTC
CDR3 protein: CATGAYTF

J gene: TRBJ2-5
clone size: .
D gene: .
V gene: TRBV5-5
CDR3 DNA: TGTGCCAGCAGCTTGACGGGATCAGAGACCCAGTACTTC
CDR3 protein: CASSLTGSETQYF

J gene: TRBJ2-5
clone size: .
D gene: TRBD1
V gene: TRBV6-1
CDR3 DNA: TGTGCCAGCAGCCAACAGGGGGCTCAAGAGACCCAGTACTTC
CDR3 protein: CASSQQGAQETQYF

J gene: TRBJ1-2
clone size: .
D gene: .
V gene: TRBV18
CDR3 DNA: TGTGCCAGCTCACGGGGAGAAAGGGGCTATGGCTACACCTTC
CDR3 protein: CASSRGERGYGYTF

J gene: TRBJ2-2
clone size: once
D gene: .
V gene: TRBV4-1
CDR3 DNA: TGCGCCAGCAGCCAAACCGGGTCGAGCACCGGGGAGCTGTTTTTT
CDR3 protein: CASSQTGSSTGELFF

J gene: TRBJ1-5
clone size: .
D gene: .
V gene: TRBV6-6
CDR3 DNA: TGTGCCAGCGTTATCGGACAAATCAATCAGCCCCAGCATTTT
CDR3 protein: CASVIGQINQPQHF

J gene: TRBJ1-1
clone size: few
D gene: .
V gene: TRBV10-3
CDR3 DNA: TGTGCCATCAGTGAGTCGGCATCGATGAACACTGAAGCTTTCTTT
CDR3 protein: CAISESASMNTEAFF

J gene: TRBJ2-3
clone size: once
D gene: .
V gene: TRBV5-4
CDR3 DNA: TGTGCCAGCAGCTTTCCGGGCGGGACTAGCACAGATACGCAGTATTTT
CDR3 protein: CASSFPGGTSTDTQYF

J gene: TRBJ1-1
clone size: few
D gene: .
V gene: TRBV7-8
CDR3 DNA: TGTGCCAGCCGGGTGGGGCGGCTGAACACTGAAGCTTTCTTT
CDR3 protein: CASRVGRLNTEAFF

J gene: TRBJ1-2
clone size: .
D gene: TRBD1
V gene: TRBV19
CDR3 DNA: TGTGCCAGTAGTATCCTTGGGACAGGGTACAACTATGGCTACACCTTC
CDR3 protein: CASSILGTGYNYGYTF

J gene: TRBJ1-3
clone size: .
D gene: .
V gene: TRBV7-9
CDR3 DNA: TGTGCCAGCACCCCAAACACCATATATTTT
CDR3 protein: CASTPNTIYF

J gene: TRBJ2-6
clone size: .
D gene: .
V gene: TRBV6-4
CDR3 DNA: TGTGCCAGCAGAACAGATTCTGGGGCCAACGTCCTGACTTTC
CDR3 protein: CASRTDSGANVLTF

J gene: TRBJ2-3
clone size: .
D gene: TRBD2
V gene: TRBV6-5
CDR3 DNA: TGTGCCAGCAGCCGACTAGCGGGGGGCACAGATACGCAGTATTTT
CDR3 protein: CASSRLAGGTDTQYF

J gene: TRBJ2-7
clone size: .
D gene: .
V gene: TRBV7-9
CDR3 DNA: TGTGCCAGCAGCTTAGGAGCTACCTACGAGCAGTACTTC
CDR3 protein: CASSLGATYEQYF

J gene: TRBJ2-1
clone size: .
D gene: .
V gene: TRBV7-9
CDR3 DNA: TGTGCCAGCAGGGGTGGGGAGTACAATGAGCAGTTCTTC
CDR3 protein: CASRGGEYNEQFF

J gene: TRBJ2-7
clone size: .
D gene: .
V gene: TRBV5-1
CDR3 DNA: TGCGCCAGCAGCTTGGAAGGGTCCTACGAGCAGTACTTC
CDR3 protein: CASSLEGSYEQYF

J gene: TRBJ2-5
clone size: .
D gene: TRBD1
V gene: TRBV5-1
CDR3 DNA: TGCGCCAGCAGCTTGGAGGGGGCAGGAGAGACCCAGTACTTC
CDR3 protein: CASSLEGAGETQYF

J gene: TRBJ2-1
clone size: .
D gene: TRBD1
V gene: TRBV6-5
CDR3 DNA: TGTGCCAGCAGACACGGAGTTCAGGGGGATGAGCAGTTCTTC
CDR3 protein: CASRHGVQGDEQFF

J gene: TRBJ1-5
clone size: few
D gene: .
V gene: TRBV4-1
CDR3 DNA: TGCGCCAGCAGCCAAGATGGCCAGCCCCAGCATTTT
CDR3 protein: CASSQDGQPQHF

J gene: TRBJ1-6
clone size: .
D gene: .
V gene: TRBV5-1
CDR3 DNA: TGCGCCAGCAGCGGCCCACAGGGAGGGAATTCACCCCTCCACTTT
CDR3 protein: CASSGPQGGNSPLHF

J gene: TRBJ2-2
clone size: few
D gene: TRBD2
V gene: TRBV27
CDR3 DNA: TGTGCCAGCAGTTTAAGAGGACTAGCTACCGGGGAGCTGTTTTTT
CDR3 protein: CASSLRGLATGELFF

J gene: TRBJ2-3
clone size: few
D gene: .
V gene: TRBV6-5
CDR3 DNA: TGTGCCAGCAGTTACTCGAGGGGCCAAGATACGCAGTATTTT
CDR3 protein: CASSYSRGQDTQYF

J gene: TRBJ2-5
clone size: .
D gene: .
V gene: TRBV7-8
CDR3 DNA: TGTTCCAGGACGGCCCAAGAGACCCAGTACTTC
CDR3 protein: CSRTAQETQYF

J gene: TRBJ1-4
clone size: .
D gene: .
V gene: TRBV6-1
CDR3 DNA: TGTGCCAGCAGTGAAAACAGTCCAACTAATGAAAAACTGTTTTTT
CDR3 protein: CASSENSPTNEKLFF

J gene: TRBJ2-5
clone size: .
D gene: .
V gene: TRBV6-1
CDR3 DNA: TGTGCCAGCAGTTTGAGGACCCTAAGGTTGGAGACCCAGTACTTC
CDR3 protein: CASSLRTLRLETQYF

J gene: TRBJ1-1
clone size: .
D gene: .
V gene: TRBV19
CDR3 DNA: TGTGCCAGTAGTCCCTGGACAGATCGGACAACTGAAGCTTTCTTT
CDR3 protein: CASSPWTDRTTEAFF

J gene: TRBJ1-2
clone size: .
D gene: .
V gene: TRBV5-6
CDR3 DNA: TGTGCCAGCAGTTCTACACTCGGCTACACCTTC
CDR3 protein: CASSSTLGYTF

J gene: TRBJ2-3
clone size: .
D gene: TRBD2
V gene: TRBV5-1
CDR3 DNA: TGCGCCAGCAGCTTAAGCGGGAGGGTTACAGATACGCAGTATTTT
CDR3 protein: CASSLSGRVTDTQYF

J gene: TRBJ1-1
clone size: .
D gene: TRBD1
V gene: TRBV7-2
CDR3 DNA: TGTGCCAGCAGCGCCGGGACAGGGGTGAACACTGAAGCTTTCTTT
CDR3 protein: CASSAGTGVNTEAFF

J gene: TRBJ1-2
clone size: .
D gene: .
V gene: TRBV5-1
CDR3 DNA: TGCGCCAGCAGCCCCCTCGGGAGTGGACCGAACTATGGCTACACCTTC
CDR3 protein: CASSPLGSGPNYGYTF

J gene: TRBJ2-2
clone size: .
D gene: .
V gene: TRBV15
CDR3 DNA: TGTGCCACCAGCAGAGGGGGTAGCGGAGCCCCAAACACCGGGGAGCTGTTTTTT
CDR3 protein: CATSRGGSGAPNTGELFF

J gene: TRBJ1-6
clone size: .
D gene: .
V gene: TRBV2
CDR3 DNA: TGTGCCAGCAGTGAAGCTTTCCCTTCCGGTTCACCCCTCCACTTT
CDR3 protein: CASSEAFPSGSPLHF

J gene: TRBJ2-1
clone size: .
D gene: .
V gene: TRBV11-3
CDR3 DNA: TGTGCCAGCAGCTTACGAGGGGCAGGCTCCTACAATGAGCAGTTCTTC
CDR3 protein: CASSLRGAGSYNEQFF